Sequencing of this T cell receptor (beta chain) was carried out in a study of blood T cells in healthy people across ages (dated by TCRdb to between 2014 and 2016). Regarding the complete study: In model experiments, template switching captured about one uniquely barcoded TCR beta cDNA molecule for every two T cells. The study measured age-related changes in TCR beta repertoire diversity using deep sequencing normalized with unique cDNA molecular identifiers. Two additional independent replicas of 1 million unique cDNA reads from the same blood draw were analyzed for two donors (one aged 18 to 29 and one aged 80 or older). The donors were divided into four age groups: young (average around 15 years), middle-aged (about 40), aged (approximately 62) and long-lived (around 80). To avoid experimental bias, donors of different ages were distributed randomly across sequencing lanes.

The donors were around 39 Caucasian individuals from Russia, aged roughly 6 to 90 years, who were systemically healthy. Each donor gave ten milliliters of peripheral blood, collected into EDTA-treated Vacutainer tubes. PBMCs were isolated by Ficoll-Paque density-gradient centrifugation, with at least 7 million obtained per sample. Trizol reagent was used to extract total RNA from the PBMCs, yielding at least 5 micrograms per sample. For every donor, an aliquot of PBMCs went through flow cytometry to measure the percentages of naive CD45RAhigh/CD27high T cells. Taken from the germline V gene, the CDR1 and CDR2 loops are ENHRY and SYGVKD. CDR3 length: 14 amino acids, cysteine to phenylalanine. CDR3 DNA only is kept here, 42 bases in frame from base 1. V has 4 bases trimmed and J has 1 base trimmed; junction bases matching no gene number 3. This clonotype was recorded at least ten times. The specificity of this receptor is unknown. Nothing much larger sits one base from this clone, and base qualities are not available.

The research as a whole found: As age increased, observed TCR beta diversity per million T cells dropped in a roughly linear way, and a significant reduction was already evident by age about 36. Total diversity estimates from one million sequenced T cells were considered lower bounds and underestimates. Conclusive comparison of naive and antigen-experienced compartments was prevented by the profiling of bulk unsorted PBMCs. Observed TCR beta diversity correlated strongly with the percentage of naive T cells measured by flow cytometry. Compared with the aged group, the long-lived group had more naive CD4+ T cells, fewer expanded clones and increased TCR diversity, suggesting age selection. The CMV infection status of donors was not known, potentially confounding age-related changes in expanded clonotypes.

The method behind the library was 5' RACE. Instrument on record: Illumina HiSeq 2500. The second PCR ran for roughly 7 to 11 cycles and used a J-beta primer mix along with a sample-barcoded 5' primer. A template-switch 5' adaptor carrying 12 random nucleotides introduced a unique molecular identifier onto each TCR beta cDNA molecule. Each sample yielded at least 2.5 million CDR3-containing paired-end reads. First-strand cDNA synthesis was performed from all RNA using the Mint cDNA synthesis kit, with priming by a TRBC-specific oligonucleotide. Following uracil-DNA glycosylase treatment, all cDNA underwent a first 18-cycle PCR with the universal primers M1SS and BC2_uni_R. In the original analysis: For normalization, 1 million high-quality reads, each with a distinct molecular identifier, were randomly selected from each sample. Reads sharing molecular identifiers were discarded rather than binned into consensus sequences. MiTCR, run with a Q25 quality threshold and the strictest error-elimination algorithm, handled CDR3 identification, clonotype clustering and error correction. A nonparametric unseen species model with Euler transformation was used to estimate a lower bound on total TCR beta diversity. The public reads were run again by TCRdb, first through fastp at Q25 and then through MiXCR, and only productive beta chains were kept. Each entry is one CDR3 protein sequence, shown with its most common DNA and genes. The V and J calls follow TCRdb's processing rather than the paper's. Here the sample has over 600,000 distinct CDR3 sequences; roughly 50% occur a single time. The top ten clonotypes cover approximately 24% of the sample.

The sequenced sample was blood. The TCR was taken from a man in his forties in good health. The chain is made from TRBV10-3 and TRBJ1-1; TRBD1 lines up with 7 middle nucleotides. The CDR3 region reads CAISVGTANTEAFF. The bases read TGTGCCATCAGTGTCGGGACAGCGAACACTGAAGCTTTCTTT.